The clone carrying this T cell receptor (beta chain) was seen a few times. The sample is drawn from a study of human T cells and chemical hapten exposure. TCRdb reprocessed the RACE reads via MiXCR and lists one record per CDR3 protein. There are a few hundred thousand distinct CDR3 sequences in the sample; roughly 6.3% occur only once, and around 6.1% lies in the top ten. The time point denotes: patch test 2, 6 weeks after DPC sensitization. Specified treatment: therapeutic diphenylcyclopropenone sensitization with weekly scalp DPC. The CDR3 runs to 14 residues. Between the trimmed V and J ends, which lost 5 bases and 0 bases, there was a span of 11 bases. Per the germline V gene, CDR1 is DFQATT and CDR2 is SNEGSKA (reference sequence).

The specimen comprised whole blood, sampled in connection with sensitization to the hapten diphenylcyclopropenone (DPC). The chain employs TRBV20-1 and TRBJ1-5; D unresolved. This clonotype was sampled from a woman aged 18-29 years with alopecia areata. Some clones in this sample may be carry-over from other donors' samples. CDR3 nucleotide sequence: TGCAGTGCTCGGGCCGGCTATAGCAATCAGCCCCAGCATTTT. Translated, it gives CSARAGYSNQPQHF.